Described below is a single T cell receptor (beta chain) sequence and its context. Its matching antigen is unknown. The PCR contained 60 Vbeta and 13 Jbeta primers. This table comes from immunoSEQ multiplex PCR, and its TCRdb copy is limited to in-frame clones, with some not included. Of about 190,000 clones in the sample, roughly 90% are singletons; the top ten hold around 0.3%. Looked up from germline, CDR1 is MNHEY and CDR2 is SMNVEV (reference sequence). V lost 5 bases and J lost 3, with 10 bases in between. This CDR3 is 13 amino acids long. The sample comes from a study of cytomegalovirus exposure and HLA in healthy donors. Study details: Out of several hundred genotyped donors, 81% belonged to the Caucasian-associated ancestry cluster.

Whole-study findings and limits: Many donors carried some public TCRs, although rarity characterized most TCR sequences. The authors later found most CMV-associated TCR beta chains appeared HLA-restricted. Earlier findings revealed that most TCR beta V segments proved productive either about 90% or about 30% of the time.

The receptor was derived from a woman in her thirties in good health and CMV-seronegative. The sample taken for sequencing was PBMCs. The J gene is TRBJ1-2, the V gene TRBV27; D may be TRBD1 (5 bases). CDR3 residues: CASSPRQYYGYTF. DNA of the CDR3: TGTGCCAGCAGTCCTCGACAGTACTATGGCTACACCTTC.